This is a list of T cell receptor beta chains from one sample in a study of T cell responses to AZD1222 COVID-19 vaccine. TCRdb keeps only in-frame clones here, not all; method: immunoSEQ multiplex PCR. The sample has just over 80,000 clones; 80% to 90% are singletons. Sequencing used peripheral blood, obtained on day 0 of AZD1222 vaccination. All receptors derive from an adult in good health. CDR3s include the opening cysteine and the closing phenylalanine or tryptophan. The D gene is left open where the match is weak. Clone size, where shown, is once, few, many, or a class for clones that have expanded.

NA	14	NA	TRBV7-8	TRBJ1-2	TGTGCCAGCAGCTTAAATAGGGATTCCTATGGCTACACCTTC	CASSLNRDSYGYTF
NA	14	NA	TRBV9	TRBJ2-5	TGTGCCAGCAGCGACCCGGGGGGCGAAGAGACCCAGTACTTC	CASSDPGGEETQYF
NA	15	NA	TRBV6-5	TRBJ1-2	TGTGCCAGCAGTCTAAGGGGGGGGCGTGGGTATGGCTACACCTTC	CASSLRGGRGYGYTF
NA	13	NA	TRBV5-6	TRBJ2-7	TGTGCCAGCAGAGTACTAGCATCCTACGAGCAGTACTTC	CASRVLASYEQYF
NA	15	NA	TRBV6-5	TRBJ2-5	TGTGCCAGCAGTTACGAGGACAGCCGGCAAGAGACCCAGTACTTC	CASSYEDSRQETQYF
NA	15	TRBD1	TRBV6-5	TRBJ1-2	TGTGCCAGCAACCGGGACAGGGGTTCTAACTATGGCTACACCTTC	CASNRDRGSNYGYTF
NA	16	TRBD2	TRBV5-4	TRBJ2-3	TGTGCCAGCAGCCAAGGACTAGCGGGGAGCACAGATACGCAGTATTTT	CASSQGLAGSTDTQYF
NA	16	NA	TRBV4-1	TRBJ2-2	TGCGCCAGCAGCCAAGACAGGCAGCCAAACACCGGGGAGCTGTTTTTT	CASSQDRQPNTGELFF
NA	20	TRBD1	TRBV12-5	TRBJ2-7	TGTGCTAGTGGTTTGTTAACCGGGACAGAGAATCCCTTTTTCTCCTACGAGCAGTACTTC	CASGLLTGTENPFFSYEQYF
NA	15	NA	TRBV3-1/TRBV3-2	TRBJ1-6	TGTGCCAGCAGCCCCGGGGGGACTGGGGTTTCACCCCTCCACTTT	CASSPGGTGVSPLHF
NA	12	NA	TRBV4-3	TRBJ1-1	TGCGCCAGCAGCTTAGGAGAGACTGAAGCTTTCTTT	CASSLGETEAFF
NA	14	TRBD1	TRBV4-1	TRBJ2-7	TGCGCCAGCAGCCAACGGGACAGACCCTACGAGCAGTACTTC	CASSQRDRPYEQYF
NA	15	NA	TRBV5-1	TRBJ1-2	TGCGCCAGCAGCGAGCCGTACAGGGCTAACTATGGCTACACCTTC	CASSEPYRANYGYTF
NA	13	TRBD1	TRBV10-2	TRBJ1-1	TGCGCCAGCAGCAAACAGGGGGACACTGAAGCTTTCTTT	CASSKQGDTEAFF
once	14	TRBD1	TRBV28	TRBJ1-1	TGTGCCAGCAGCCCCCCGACAGGGTACACTGAAGCTTTCTTT	CASSPPTGYTEAFF
NA	20	NA	TRBV3-1/TRBV3-2	TRBJ2-3	TGTGCCAGCAGTCCCGGAATTCCGGGACTCACCATGAGAAGGTCAGATACGCAGTATTTT	CASSPGIPGLTMRRSDTQYF
NA	14	NA	TRBV5-1	TRBJ1-4	TGCGCCAGCAGCTTGGGCCAGGGTAATGAAAAACTGTTTTTT	CASSLGQGNEKLFF
NA	15	TRBD1	TRBV27	TRBJ1-2	TGTGCCAGCAGTCCCCGGGACAGGGCTGTCTATGGCTACACCTTC	CASSPRDRAVYGYTF
NA	14	NA	TRBV28	TRBJ1-2	TGTGCCAGCAGTTTGGTGCTACAGGTTGGAGGCTACACCTTC	CASSLVLQVGGYTF
NA	16	TRBD1	TRBV11-2	TRBJ1-1	TGTGCCAGCAGCCGTTCGGGACAGCAGAAGAACACTGAAGCTTTCTTT	CASSRSGQQKNTEAFF
NA	12	NA	TRBV27	TRBJ1-5	TGTGCCAGCGGACCTCTGTACGAAGCCCAGCATTTT	CASGPLYEAQHF
NA	15	NA	TRBV5-1	TRBJ1-1	TGCGCCAGCAGCTTGTGGACAGCGGGGAACACTGAAGCTTTCTTT	CASSLWTAGNTEAFF
NA	12	NA	TRBV5-1	TRBJ2-1	TGCGCCAGCAGCCCTGAGTGGGTAGAGCAGTTCTTC	CASSPEWVEQFF
NA	16	NA	TRBV5-5	TRBJ1-5	TGTGCCAGCAGCTTGGCCCTGACTGAACACTATCAGCCCCAGCATTTT	CASSLALTEHYQPQHF
NA	13	NA	TRBV12-5	TRBJ2-7	TGTGCTAGTGGTTTGGGTGCGGGGTCCGAGCAGTACTTC	CASGLGAGSEQYF